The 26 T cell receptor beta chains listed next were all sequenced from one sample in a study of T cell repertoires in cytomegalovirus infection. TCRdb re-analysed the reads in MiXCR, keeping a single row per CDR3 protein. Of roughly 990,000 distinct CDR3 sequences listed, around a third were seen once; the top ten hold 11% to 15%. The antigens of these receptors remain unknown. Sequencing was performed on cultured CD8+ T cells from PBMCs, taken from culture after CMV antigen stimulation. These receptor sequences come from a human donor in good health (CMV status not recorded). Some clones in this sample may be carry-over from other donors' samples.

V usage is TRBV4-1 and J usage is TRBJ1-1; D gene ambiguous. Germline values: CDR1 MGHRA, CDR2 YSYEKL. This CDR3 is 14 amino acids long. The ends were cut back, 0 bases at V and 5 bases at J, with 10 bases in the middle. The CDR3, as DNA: TGCGCCAGCAGCCAAGATCGGGGAGAGACTGAAGCTTTCTTT. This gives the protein CASSQDRGETEAFF.

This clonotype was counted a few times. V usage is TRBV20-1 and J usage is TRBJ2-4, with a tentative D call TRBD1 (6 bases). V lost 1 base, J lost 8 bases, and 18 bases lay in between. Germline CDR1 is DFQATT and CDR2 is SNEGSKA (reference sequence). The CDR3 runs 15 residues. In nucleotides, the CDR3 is TGCAGTGCTAGAGGGTCCTTGGGGGCTTGGGACATTCAGTACTTC. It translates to CSARGSLGAWDIQYF.

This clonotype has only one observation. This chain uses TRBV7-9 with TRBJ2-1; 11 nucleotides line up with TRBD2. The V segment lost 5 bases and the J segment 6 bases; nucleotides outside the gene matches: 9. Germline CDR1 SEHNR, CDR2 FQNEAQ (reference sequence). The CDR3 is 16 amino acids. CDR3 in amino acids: CASSTRLAGTSNEQFF. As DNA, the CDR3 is TGTGCCAGCAGCACCCGACTAGCGGGGACTAGCAATGAGCAGTTCTTC.

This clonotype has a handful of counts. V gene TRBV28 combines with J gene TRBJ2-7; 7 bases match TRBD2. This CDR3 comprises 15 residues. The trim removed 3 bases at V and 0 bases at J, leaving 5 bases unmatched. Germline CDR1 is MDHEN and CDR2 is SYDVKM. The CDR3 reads CASSFAGTISYEQYF. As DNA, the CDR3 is TGTGCCAGCAGTTTCGCCGGGACTATCTCCTACGAGCAGTACTTC.

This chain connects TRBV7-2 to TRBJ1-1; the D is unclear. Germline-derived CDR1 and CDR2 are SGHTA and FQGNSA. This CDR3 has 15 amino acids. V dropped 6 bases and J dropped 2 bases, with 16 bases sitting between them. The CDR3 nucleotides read TGTGCCAGCAGTCCGACCCGAGATATTAACACTGAAGCTTTCTTT. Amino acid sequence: CASSPTRDINTEAFF.

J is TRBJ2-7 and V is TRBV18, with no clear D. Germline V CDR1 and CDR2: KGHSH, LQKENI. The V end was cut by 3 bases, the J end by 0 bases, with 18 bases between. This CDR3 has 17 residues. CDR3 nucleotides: TGTGCCAGCTCACCCACAGCCGAGGTCGGACCCTCCTACGAGCAGTACGTC. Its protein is CASSPTAEVGPSYEQYV.

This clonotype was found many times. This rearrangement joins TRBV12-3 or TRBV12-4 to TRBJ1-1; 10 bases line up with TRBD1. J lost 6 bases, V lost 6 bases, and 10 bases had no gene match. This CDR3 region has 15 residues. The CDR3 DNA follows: TGTGCCAGCAGCGACCCGGGACAGGGGATCGCTGAAGCTTTCTTT. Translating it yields CASSDPGQGIAEAFF.

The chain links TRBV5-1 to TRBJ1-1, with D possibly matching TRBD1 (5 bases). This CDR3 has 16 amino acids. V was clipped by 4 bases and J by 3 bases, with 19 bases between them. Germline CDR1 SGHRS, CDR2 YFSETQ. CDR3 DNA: TGCGCCAGCAGCCCGGCCCTGACAGTGGGGGACACTGAAGCTTTCTTT. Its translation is CASSPALTVGDTEAFF.

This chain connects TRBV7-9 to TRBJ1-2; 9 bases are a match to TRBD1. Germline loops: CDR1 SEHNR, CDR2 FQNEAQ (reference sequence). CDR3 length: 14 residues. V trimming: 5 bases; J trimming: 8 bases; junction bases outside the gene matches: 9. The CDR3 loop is CASSQGDRVQGYTF. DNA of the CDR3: TGTGCCAGCAGCCAAGGGGACAGGGTCCAAGGCTACACCTTC.

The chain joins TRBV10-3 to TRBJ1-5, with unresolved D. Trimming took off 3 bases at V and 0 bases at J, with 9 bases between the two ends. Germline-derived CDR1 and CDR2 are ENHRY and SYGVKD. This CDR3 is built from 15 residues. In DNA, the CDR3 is TGTGCCATCAGTGAAAGAACGGATAGCAATCAGCCCCAGCATTTT. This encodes CAISERTDSNQPQHF.

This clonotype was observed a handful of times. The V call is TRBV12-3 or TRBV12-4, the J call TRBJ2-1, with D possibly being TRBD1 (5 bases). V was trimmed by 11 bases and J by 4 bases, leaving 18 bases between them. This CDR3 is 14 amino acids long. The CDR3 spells CAVPRLGVYNEQFF. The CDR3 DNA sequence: TGTGCCGTACCTCGGTTAGGGGTATACAATGAGCAGTTCTTC.

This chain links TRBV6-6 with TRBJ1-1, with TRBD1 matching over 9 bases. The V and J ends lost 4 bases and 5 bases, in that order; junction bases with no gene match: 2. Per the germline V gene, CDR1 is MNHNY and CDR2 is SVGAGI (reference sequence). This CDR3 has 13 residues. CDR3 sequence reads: CASSWTGETEAFF. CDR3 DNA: TGTGCCAGCAGTTGGACAGGGGAGACTGAAGCTTTCTTT.

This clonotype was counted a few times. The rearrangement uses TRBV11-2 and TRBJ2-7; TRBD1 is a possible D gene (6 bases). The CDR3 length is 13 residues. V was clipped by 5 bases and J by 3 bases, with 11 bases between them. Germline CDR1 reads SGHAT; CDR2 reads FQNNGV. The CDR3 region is CASSAGQFYEQYV. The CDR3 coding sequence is TGTGCCAGCAGCGCCGGACAGTTCTACGAGCAGTACGTC.

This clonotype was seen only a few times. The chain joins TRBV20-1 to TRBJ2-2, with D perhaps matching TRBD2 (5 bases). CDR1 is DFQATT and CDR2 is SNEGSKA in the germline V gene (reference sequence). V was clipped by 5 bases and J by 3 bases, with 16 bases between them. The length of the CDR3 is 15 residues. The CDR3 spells CSAQPPAGDTGELFF. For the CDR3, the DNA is TGCAGTGCTCAACCACCGGCCGGGGACACCGGGGAGCTGTTTTTT.

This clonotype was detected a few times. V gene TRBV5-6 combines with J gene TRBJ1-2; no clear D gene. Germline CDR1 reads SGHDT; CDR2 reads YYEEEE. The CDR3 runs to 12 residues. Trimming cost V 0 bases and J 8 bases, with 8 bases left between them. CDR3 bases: TGTGCCAGCAGCTTGGCCTTTTGGGGCTACACCTTC. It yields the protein CASSLAFWGYTF.

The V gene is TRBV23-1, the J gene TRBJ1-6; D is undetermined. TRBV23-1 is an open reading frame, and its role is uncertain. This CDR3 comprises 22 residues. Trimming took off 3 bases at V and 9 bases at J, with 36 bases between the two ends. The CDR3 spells CASSHMRWTVSVANLPISPLHF. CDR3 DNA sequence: TGCGCCAGCAGTCATATGAGGTGGACTGTCTCCGTAGCAAACTTGCCGATTTCACCCCTCCACTTT.

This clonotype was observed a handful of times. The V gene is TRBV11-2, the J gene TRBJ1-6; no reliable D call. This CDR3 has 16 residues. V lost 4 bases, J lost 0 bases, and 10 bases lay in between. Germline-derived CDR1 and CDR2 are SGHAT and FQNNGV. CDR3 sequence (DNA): TGTGCCAGCAGCTCCCATACGAGCTCCTATAATTCACCCCTCCACTTT. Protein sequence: CASSSHTSSYNSPLHF.

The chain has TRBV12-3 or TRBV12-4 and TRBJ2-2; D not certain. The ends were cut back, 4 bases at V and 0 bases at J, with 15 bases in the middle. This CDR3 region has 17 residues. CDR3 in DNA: TGTGCCAGCAGTTCCAATAGGCAGTCCGCGAACACCGGGGAGCTGTTTTTT. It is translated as CASSSNRQSANTGELFF.

The CDR3 protein is CASNKRGNEQFF. Written as DNA, the CDR3 is TGTGCCAGCAATAAGCGGGGCAATGAGCAGTTCTTC. V and J are TRBV6-1 and TRBJ2-1; 7 positions match TRBD2. The ends lost 7 bases at V and 6 bases at J; junction bases unmatched: 3. The CDR3 extends over 12 amino acids. Germline CDR1 and CDR2: MNHNS and SASEGT.

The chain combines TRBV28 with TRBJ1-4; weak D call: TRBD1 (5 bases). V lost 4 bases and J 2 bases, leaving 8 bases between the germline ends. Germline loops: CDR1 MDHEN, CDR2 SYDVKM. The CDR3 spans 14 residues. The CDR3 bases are TGTGCCAGCAGTTGGGACTATACTAATGAAAAACTGTTTTTT. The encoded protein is CASSWDYTNEKLFF. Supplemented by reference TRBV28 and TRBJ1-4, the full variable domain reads DVKVTQSSRYLVKRTGEKVFLECVQDMDHENMFWYRQDPGLGLRLIYFSYDVKMKEKGDIPEGYSVSREKKERFSLILESASTNQTSMYLCASSWDYTNEKLFFGSGTQLSVL.

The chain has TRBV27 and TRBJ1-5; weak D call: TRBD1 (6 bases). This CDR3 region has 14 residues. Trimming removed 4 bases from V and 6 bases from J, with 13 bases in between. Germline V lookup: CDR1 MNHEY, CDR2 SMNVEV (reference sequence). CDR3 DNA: TGTGCCAGCAGTTCCGGACAGTTCGTTCAGCCCCAGCATTTT. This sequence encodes CASSSGQFVQPQHF.

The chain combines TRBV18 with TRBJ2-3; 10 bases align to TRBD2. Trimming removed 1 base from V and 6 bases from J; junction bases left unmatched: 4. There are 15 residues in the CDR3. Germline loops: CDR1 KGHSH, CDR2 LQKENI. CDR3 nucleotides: TGTGCCAGCTCACCACGAAGCGGGGGGGCGGATACGCAGTATTTT. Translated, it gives CASSPRSGGADTQYF.

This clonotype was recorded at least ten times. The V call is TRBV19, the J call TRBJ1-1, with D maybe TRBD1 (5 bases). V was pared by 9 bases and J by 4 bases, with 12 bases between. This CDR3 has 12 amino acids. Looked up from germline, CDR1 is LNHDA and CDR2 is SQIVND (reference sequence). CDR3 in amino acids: CASSMGGTEAFF. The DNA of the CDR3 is TGTGCCAGCAGCATGGGGGGCACTGAAGCTTTCTTT.

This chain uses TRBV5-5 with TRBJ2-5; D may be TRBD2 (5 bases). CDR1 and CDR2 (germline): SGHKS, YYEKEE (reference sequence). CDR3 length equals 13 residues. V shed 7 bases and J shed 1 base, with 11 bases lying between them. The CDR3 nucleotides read TGTGCCAGCGGACTTCGGGTCCAAGAGACCCAGTACTTC. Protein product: CASGLRVQETQYF.

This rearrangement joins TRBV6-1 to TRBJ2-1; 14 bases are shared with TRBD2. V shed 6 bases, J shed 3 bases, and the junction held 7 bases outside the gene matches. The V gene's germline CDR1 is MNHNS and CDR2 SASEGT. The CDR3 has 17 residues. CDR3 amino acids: CASSDGLAGGIYNEQFF. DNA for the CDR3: TGTGCCAGCAGCGACGGACTAGCGGGGGGCATCTACAATGAGCAGTTCTTC.

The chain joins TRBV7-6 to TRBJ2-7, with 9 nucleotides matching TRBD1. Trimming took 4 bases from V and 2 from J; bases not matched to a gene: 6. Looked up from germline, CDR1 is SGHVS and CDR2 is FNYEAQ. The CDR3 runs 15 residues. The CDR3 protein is CASSSDRGYAYEQYF. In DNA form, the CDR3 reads TGTGCCAGCAGCTCAGACAGGGGGTACGCCTACGAGCAGTACTTC. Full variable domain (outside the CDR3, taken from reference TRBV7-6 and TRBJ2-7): GAGVSQSPRYKVTKRGQDVALRCDPISGHVSLYWYRQALGQGPEFLTYFNYEAQQDKSGLPNDRFSAERPEGSISTLTIQRTEQRDSAMYRCASSSDRGYAYEQYFGPGTRLTVT.